This TCR beta chain was captured by sequencing in a study of CD8+ T cells in alopecia areata. Findings of the study overall: Unlike in mice, where it was clearer, TCR sharing across patients was less clear, possibly HLA-related.

The germline V gene has CDR1 MNHEY and CDR2 SVGAGI. This CDR3 comprises 13 residues. With 4 bases removed from V and 2 bases from J, the gap between germline ends came to 6 bases. As regards this clone: What it recognizes is unknown.

RNA extraction was followed by reverse transcription into cDNA, which acted as the sequencing template. Assay: immunoSEQ multiplex PCR; the TCRdb copy retains only in-frame clones and omits some. In the table there are approximately 91,000 clones, roughly two fifths of which are singletons. The TCR was taken from a human donor with alopecia areata. V and J are TRBV6-5 and TRBJ2-1, with D perhaps matching TRBD2 (5 bases). Sequenced sample: CD4+ T cells sorted from blood. The CDR3 DNA reads TGTGCCAGCAGTTCACTAGCCTACAATGAGCAGTTCTTC. It translates to CASSSLAYNEQFF.